This is a list of T cell receptor beta chains from one sample in a study of T cell changes during pregnancy in multiple sclerosis. Method: immunoSEQ multiplex PCR; TCRdb's copy keeps in-frame clones and lacks some. The sample contains 35,000 to 55,000 clones, almost 95% of which appear only once. The starting material was peripheral blood, obtained in the third trimester of pregnancy. These receptors were collected from a female donor with multiple sclerosis, enrolled in a pregnancy study. The conserved cysteine and the conserved F or W are not part of the CDR3 here.

>TRBJ1-3|TRBV11-3
ASSPGQGPGNTIY
>TRBJ2-1|TRBV18
ASSSLAGGYNEQF
>TRBJ1-1|TRBV6-6
ASSHAPGQADTEAF
>TRBJ2-7|TRBV7-2
ASSPKTGREQY
>TRBJ2-3|TRBV4-2
ASSHEDTGPSGIDTQY
>TRBJ2-1|TRBV10-3
AISLEAGPQF
>TRBJ1-4|TRBV4-1
ASSLTGTGGEKLF
>TRBJ2-2|TRBV7-2
ASSRDSGGTGELF
>TRBJ2-7|TRBV2
ASTPPEQNREYEQY
>TRBJ2-7|TRBV5-1
ASSYKTGTSGTSYEQY
>TRBJ2-7|TRBV11-2
ASSPKTGREQY
>TRBJ2-1|TRBV7-2
ASSLGRGRGNEQF
>TRBJ2-3|TRBV7-3
ASSLTIVGQGADTQY
>TRBJ2-5|TRBV4-3
ASSQGARQETQY
>TRBJ2-7|TRBV7-9
ASSLNRGQGSYEQY
>TRBJ2-3|TRBV28
ATARGRLDNTDTQY
>TRBJ2-1|TRBV4-2
ASSQLYGGHEQF
>TRBJ2-2|TRBV4-2
ASSPGAEVTGELF
>TRBJ1-4|TRBV9
ASSPGTLDNEKLF
>TRBJ2-1|TRBV29-1
SVGGTGIMEQF
>TRBJ2-1|TRBV18
ASSPVAGTYNEQF
>TRBJ2-3|TRBV18
ASSQLGLANTDTQY